These 26 T cell receptor beta chains originate from one sample sequenced in a study of CD8+ T cells in alopecia areata. Sequencing relied on a cDNA template that was reverse transcribed from extracted RNA. Method: immunoSEQ multiplex PCR; TCRdb's copy keeps in-frame clones and lacks some. The sample yields 35,000 to 45,000 clones, less than 55% seen once. The CD4+ cells of about five biomarker-study patients went through sorting. This sorting yielded CD25+CD127- cells. The sequencing sample was made of CD4+ Tregs sorted from blood. All receptors come from a human donor with alopecia areata.

V usage is TRBV19 and J usage is TRBJ1-1; no clear D gene. Between the trimmed V and J ends, which lost 6 bases and 6 bases, there was a span of 17 bases. Germline V CDR1 and CDR2: LNHDA, SQIVND (reference sequence). The CDR3 sequence is 14 residues long. The CDR3, as DNA: TGTGCCAGTAGCCGTTACCCCGGGAGCCCTGAAGCTTTCTTT. It yields the protein CASSRYPGSPEAFF.

The chain recombines TRBV27 with TRBJ1-5; 10 nucleotides align to TRBD1. The CDR3 runs 16 residues. Germline loops: CDR1 MNHEY, CDR2 SMNVEV (reference sequence). V lost 2 bases, J lost 5 bases, and 6 bases stayed unmatched. The CDR3 nucleotides are TGTGCCAGCAGTTTAAGGGGCGACAGGGGGCATCAGCCCCAGCATTTT. It codes for CASSLRGDRGHQPQHF.

This clone is deemed medium-sized (0.01 to 0.1%). V gene TRBV28 combines with J gene TRBJ2-7; TRBD1 agrees at 9 bases. V shed 7 bases, J shed 1 base, and the junction held 20 bases outside the gene matches. This CDR3 is 19 amino acids long. From germline, CDR1 is MDHEN and CDR2 SYDVKM. Written as DNA, the CDR3 is TGTGCCAGCAAAACAGTCCGGGACAGGGTGTTCGGTACATCCTACGAGCAGTACTTC. Translating gives CASKTVRDRVFGTSYEQYF.

The gene calls are TRBV5-6 and TRBJ2-3; D gene uncertain. There are 15 residues in the CDR3. CDR1 and CDR2 (germline): SGHDT, YYEEEE. Between the trimmed V and J ends, which lost 2 bases and 5 bases, there was a span of 15 bases. The CDR3 DNA sequence: TGTGCCAGCAGCTTTCGGCTGTTTGGTGGAGATACGCAGTATTTT. Its protein is CASSFRLFGGDTQYF.

This chain uses TRBV5-5 with TRBJ2-2, with TRBD1 matching 7 bases. The germline gives CDR1 SGHKS, CDR2 YYEKEE (reference sequence). The length of the CDR3 is 15 residues. Germline trimming cut 3 bases from V and 5 bases from J; bases unmatched to any gene: 7. In DNA, the CDR3 is TGTGCCAGCAGCTCCGACAGGGATCCGACCGGGGAGCTGTTTTTT. Protein product: CASSSDRDPTGELFF. Filled out from reference TRBV5-5 and TRBJ2-2, the complete variable domain reads DAGVTQSPTHLIKTRGQQVTLRCSPISGHKSVSWYQQVLGQGPQFIFQYYEKEERGRGNFPDRFSARQFPNYSSELNVNALLLGDSALYLCASSSDRDPTGELFFGEGSRLTVL.

V is TRBV29-1 and J is TRBJ2-1; D is perhaps TRBD1 or TRBD2 (6 bases each). The CDR3 runs to 14 residues. V lost 8 bases to trimming and J lost 7 bases, with 21 bases between them. CDR1 and CDR2 (germline): SQVTM, ANQGSEA. The DNA for the CDR3 is TGCAGCTCACCGCGCCCGGGGGCGCGTAATGAGCAGTTCTTC. Protein sequence: CSSPRPGARNEQFF.

The chain couples TRBV5-1 to TRBJ1-2; D unclear. The V gene's germline CDR1 is SGHRS and CDR2 YFSETQ. The CDR3 consists of 13 residues. The V and J ends lost 0 bases and 0 bases respectively, with 3 bases between them. The CDR3 is CASSLGTNYGYTF. The DNA of the CDR3 is TGCGCCAGCAGCTTGGGCACTAACTATGGCTACACCTTC.

The chain carries TRBV7-8 and TRBJ2-2; no clear D. V was clipped by 6 bases and J by 2 bases, with 19 bases between them. The CDR3 loop spans 17 amino acids. CDR1 is SGHVS and CDR2 is FQNEAQ in the germline V gene. This chain's CDR3 is CASRLLSGAINTGELFF. CDR3 sequence (DNA): TGTGCCAGCAGGCTCCTCTCCGGCGCGATTAACACCGGGGAGCTGTTTTTT.

This clone is deemed medium-sized. The chain combines TRBV5-4 with TRBJ2-3; TRBD1 matches at 8 bases. Germline values: CDR1 SGHNT, CDR2 YYREEE (reference sequence). The V and J ends lost 5 bases and 8 bases, in that order; junction bases with no gene match: 10. The CDR3 sequence is 14 residues long. CDR3 bases: TGTGCCAGCAGTTTCCAGGGGGCGCATGGTACGCAGTATTTT. Residues: CASSFQGAHGTQYF. Filled out from reference TRBV5-4 and TRBJ2-3, the complete variable domain reads ETGVTQSPTHLIKTRGQQVTLRCSSQSGHNTVSWYQQALGQGPQFIFQYYREEENGRGNFPPRFSGLQFPNYSSELNVNALELDDSALYLCASSFQGAHGTQYFGPGTRLTVL.

This clone showed up just a few times. The chain combines TRBV28 with TRBJ2-7, with D tentatively TRBD1 (6 bases). The CDR3 contains 15 residues. Germline V gene lookup returns CDR1 MDHEN and CDR2 SYDVKM. V was cut by 6 bases and J by 3 bases, with 18 bases left in between. DNA for the CDR3: TGTGCCAGCAGAATGGGACACAGTACAATCTACGAGCAGTACTTC. As protein: CASRMGHSTIYEQYF.

This clone was recorded a few times. The chain joins TRBV5-1 to TRBJ2-1; 8 nucleotides agree with TRBD2. The germline V gene has CDR1 SGHRS and CDR2 YFSETQ. This CDR3 has 15 residues. After removal of 5 bases from V and 0 bases from J, the junction contained 4 bases not matched to a gene. This CDR3 reads CASRPAGGSYNEQFF. In DNA, the CDR3 is TGCGCCAGCAGGCCGGCGGGAGGCTCCTACAATGAGCAGTTCTTC. The full variable domain, with the rest looked up from reference TRBV5-1 and TRBJ2-1, is KAGVTQTPRYLIKTRGQQVTLSCSPISGHRSVSWYQQTPGQGLQFLFEYFSETQRNKGNFPGRFSGRQFSNSRSEMNVSTLELGDSALYLCASRPAGGSYNEQFFGPGTRLTVL.

This clone is labeled as medium-sized (0.01 to 0.1%). The chain recombines TRBV7-2 with TRBJ1-2; no clear D gene. Trimming stripped 3 bases from V and 5 bases from J, with 10 bases between. This CDR3 is 13 amino acids long. Germline V gives CDR1 SGHTA, CDR2 FQGNSA. The chain's CDR3 is CASSLMGGYGYTF. In DNA form, the CDR3 reads TGTGCCAGCAGCTTGATGGGAGGTTATGGCTACACCTTC.

V is TRBV28 and J is TRBJ1-2; D remains unclear. Trimming took 6 bases from V and 5 from J, leaving 10 bases between them. From germline, CDR1 is MDHEN and CDR2 SYDVKM. There are 12 residues in the CDR3. The DNA of the CDR3 is TGTGCCAGCAGCTGGCAGATTTATGGCTACACCTTC. It translates to CASSWQIYGYTF.

This chain joins TRBV15 and TRBJ1-1; possible D gene TRBD1, 6 bases. The germline gives CDR1 LNHNV, CDR2 YYDKDF (reference sequence). The CDR3 sequence is 13 residues long. V lost 5 bases to trimming and J lost 4 bases, with 11 bases between them. DNA for the CDR3: TGTGCCACCAGCGGGGGCCTAGGCACTGAAGCTTTCTTT. Translating it yields CATSGGLGTEAFF.

The CDR3 spells CASSQDVAGYGYTF. CDR3 DNA: TGCGCCAGCAGCCAAGACGTCGCAGGTTATGGCTACACCTTC. The rearrangement links TRBV4-1 to TRBJ1-2; D gene unclear. Germline V lookup: CDR1 MGHRA, CDR2 YSYEKL. The CDR3 totals 14 residues. Trimming removed 0 bases from V and 5 bases from J, with 10 bases in between.

V usage is TRBV4-1 and J usage is TRBJ1-1; TRBD1 might be the D (5 bases). Deletions cut 4 bases from V and 4 bases from J, with 13 bases between. The CDR3 consists of 14 residues. Germline CDR1 reads MGHRA; CDR2 reads YSYEKL. As DNA, the CDR3 is TGCGCCAGCAGCCCCCGGGGCCTGGGCACTGAAGCTTTCTTT. This translates into CASSPRGLGTEAFF.

V and J are TRBV7-2 and TRBJ1-6; 7 bases agree with TRBD1. Trimming took 4 bases from V and 4 from J; bases not matched to a gene: 7. Per the germline V gene, CDR1 is SGHTA and CDR2 is FQGNSA. The CDR3 spans 16 residues. CDR3 bases: TGTGCCAGCAGCTCCCCAAGACAGGGATATAATTCACCCCTCCACTTT. Amino acid sequence: CASSSPRQGYNSPLHF.

This clone was counted between two and nine times. The chain combines TRBV5-1 with TRBJ1-6; D not resolved. Germline V gene lookup returns CDR1 SGHRS and CDR2 YFSETQ. Trimming took 0 bases from V and 8 from J, leaving 3 bases between them. This CDR3 contains 12 residues. The CDR3 region is CASSLDHSPLHF. The CDR3 nucleotides read TGCGCCAGCAGCTTGGATCATTCACCCCTCCACTTT.

This clone has only a few counts. The chain links TRBV7-2 to TRBJ1-5; no clear D gene. Germline loops: CDR1 SGHTA, CDR2 FQGNSA. This CDR3 comprises 12 residues. V lost 3 bases and J 7 bases, leaving 7 bases between the germline ends. The CDR3 loop reads CASSLGKQPQHF. The CDR3 nucleotides are TGTGCCAGCAGCTTGGGGAAACAGCCCCAGCATTTT.

The rearrangement uses TRBV10-3 and TRBJ2-3; D might be TRBD1 or TRBD2, each matching 5 bases. CDR1 is ENHRY and CDR2 is SYGVKD in the germline V gene. CDR3 length equals 14 residues. Trimming pared 8 bases from V and 0 bases from J, leaving 12 bases between. The CDR3 loop is CAIRDASSTDTQYF. The CDR3 DNA sequence: TGTGCCATCCGGGACGCCTCTAGCACAGATACGCAGTATTTT.

The chain is built from TRBV6-1 and TRBJ2-3; D ambiguous. Germline V lookup: CDR1 MNHNS, CDR2 SASEGT. V was trimmed by 0 bases and J by 0 bases, leaving 7 bases between them. The CDR3 contains 15 residues. In nucleotides, the CDR3 is TGTGCCAGCAGTGAAGCTAGGAGAAGCACAGATACGCAGTATTTT. Amino acids: CASSEARRSTDTQYF.

The chain employs TRBV18 and TRBJ2-1, with TRBD2 matching 11 bases. Germline values: CDR1 KGHSH, CDR2 LQKENI. The CDR3 is 15 amino acids. V lost 5 bases and J lost 5; bases outside the gene matches: 5. This CDR3 reads CASSLGLAAHNEQFF. CDR3 bases: TGTGCCAGCTCATTGGGACTAGCGGCTCACAATGAGCAGTTCTTC.

The rearrangement uses TRBV29-1 and TRBJ2-1; 8 bases fit TRBD2. Germline CDR1 reads SQVTM; CDR2 reads ANQGSEA. This CDR3 comprises 16 residues. Trimming took 6 bases from V and 1 from J; bases not matched to a gene: 11. The CDR3 region has the DNA TGCAGCGTCTGGTCCCTTACTAGCGGATCCTACAATGAGCAGTTCTTC. Translated, it gives CSVWSLTSGSYNEQFF.

In its sample, this clone was seen a few times. This chain connects TRBV5-1 to TRBJ1-1; 7 nucleotides agree with TRBD1. J was trimmed by 11 bases and V by 0 bases; bases with no gene match: 7. CDR1 and CDR2 (germline): SGHRS, YFSETQ. CDR3 length equals 13 residues. DNA of the CDR3: TGCGCCAGCAGCTTGGATCCGACAGGGAGCGCTTTCTTT. Protein sequence: CASSLDPTGSAFF.

This chain connects TRBV11-2 to TRBJ2-7; tentative D call: TRBD2 (6 bases). The CDR3 consists of 16 residues. The germline gives CDR1 SGHAT, CDR2 FQNNGV. The V gene lost 6 bases and the J gene lost 0 bases, with 18 bases spanning the gap. The CDR3 sequence: CASRLGYGRGSYEQYF. The CDR3 coding sequence is TGTGCCAGCAGATTGGGCTACGGGCGGGGCTCCTACGAGCAGTACTTC.

The rearrangement joins TRBV28 to TRBJ2-7; D might be TRBD1 or TRBD2, each matching 5 bases. V shed 7 bases and J shed 0 bases, with 13 bases lying between them. The CDR3 contains 14 residues. The V gene's germline CDR1 is MDHEN and CDR2 SYDVKM. The CDR3 bases are TGTGCCAGCACCCGGGGCAGGAACTCCTACGAGCAGTACTTC. It is translated as CASTRGRNSYEQYF. The full variable domain, with the rest looked up from reference TRBV28 and TRBJ2-7, is DVKVTQSSRYLVKRTGEKVFLECVQDMDHENMFWYRQDPGLGLRLIYFSYDVKMKEKGDIPEGYSVSREKKERFSLILESASTNQTSMYLCASTRGRNSYEQYFGPGTRLTVT.